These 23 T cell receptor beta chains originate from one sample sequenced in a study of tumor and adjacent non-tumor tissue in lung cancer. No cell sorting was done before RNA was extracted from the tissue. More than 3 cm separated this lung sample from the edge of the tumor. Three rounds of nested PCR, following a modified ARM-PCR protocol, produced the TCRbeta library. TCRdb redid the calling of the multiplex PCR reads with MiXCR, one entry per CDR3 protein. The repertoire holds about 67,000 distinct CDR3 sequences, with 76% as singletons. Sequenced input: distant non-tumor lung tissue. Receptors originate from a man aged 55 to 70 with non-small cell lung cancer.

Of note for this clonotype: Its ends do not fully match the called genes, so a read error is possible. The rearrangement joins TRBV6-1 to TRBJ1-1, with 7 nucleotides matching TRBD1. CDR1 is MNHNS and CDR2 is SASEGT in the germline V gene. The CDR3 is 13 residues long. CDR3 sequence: CASTRQGWTDAFF. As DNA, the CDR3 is TGTGCTAGCACTAGACAGGGTTGGACTGATGCTTTCTTT.

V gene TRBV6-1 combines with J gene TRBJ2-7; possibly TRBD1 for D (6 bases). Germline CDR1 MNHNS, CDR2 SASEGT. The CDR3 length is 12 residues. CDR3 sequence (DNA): TGTGTCAACAGTGGGGACAACTACGAGCAGTACTTC. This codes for CVNSGDNYEQYF.

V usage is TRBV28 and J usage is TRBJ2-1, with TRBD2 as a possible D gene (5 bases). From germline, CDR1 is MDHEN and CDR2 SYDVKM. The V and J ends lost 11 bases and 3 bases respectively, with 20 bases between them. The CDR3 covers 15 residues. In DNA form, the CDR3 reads TGTGCCGCCCCCACGCCTTGGGAGATCTACAATGAGCAGTTCTTC. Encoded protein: CAAPTPWEIYNEQFF. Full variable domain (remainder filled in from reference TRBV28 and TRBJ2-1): DVKVTQSSRYLVKRTGEKVFLECVQDMDHENMFWYRQDPGLGLRLIYFSYDVKMKEKGDIPEGYSVSREKKERFSLILESASTNQTSMYLCAAPTPWEIYNEQFFGPGTRLTVL.

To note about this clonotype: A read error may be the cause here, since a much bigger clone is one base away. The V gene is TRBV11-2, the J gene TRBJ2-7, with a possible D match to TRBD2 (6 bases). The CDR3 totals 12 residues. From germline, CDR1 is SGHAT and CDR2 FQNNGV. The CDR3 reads CASTLSSGEQYF. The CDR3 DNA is TGTGCCAGCACCTTAAGCAGCGGGGAGCAGTACTTC.

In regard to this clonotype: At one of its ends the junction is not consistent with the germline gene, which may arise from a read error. This chain's CDR3 is CSVKAASNEKLVF. The CDR3 bases are TGCAGTGTTAAGGCGGCCTCTAATGAAAAACTGGTTTTT. This chain joins TRBV20-1 and TRBJ1-4; D remains ambiguous. Germline CDR1 reads DFQATT; CDR2 reads SNEGSKA (reference sequence). This CDR3 comprises 13 residues.

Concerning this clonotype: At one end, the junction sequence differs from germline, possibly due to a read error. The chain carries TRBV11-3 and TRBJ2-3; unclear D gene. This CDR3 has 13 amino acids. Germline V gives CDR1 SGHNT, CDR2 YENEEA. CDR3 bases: TGTGCCAGCAGCTTATCAGCGCGCGATACTCAGTATTTT. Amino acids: CASSLSARDTQYF.

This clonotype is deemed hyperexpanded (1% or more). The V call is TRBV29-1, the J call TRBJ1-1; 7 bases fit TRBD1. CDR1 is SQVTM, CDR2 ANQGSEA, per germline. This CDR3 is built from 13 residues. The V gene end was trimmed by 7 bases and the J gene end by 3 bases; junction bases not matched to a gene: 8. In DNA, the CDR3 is TGCAGCGCCTCGGCAGGGGGGGACACTGAAGCTTTCTTT. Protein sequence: CSASAGGDTEAFF.

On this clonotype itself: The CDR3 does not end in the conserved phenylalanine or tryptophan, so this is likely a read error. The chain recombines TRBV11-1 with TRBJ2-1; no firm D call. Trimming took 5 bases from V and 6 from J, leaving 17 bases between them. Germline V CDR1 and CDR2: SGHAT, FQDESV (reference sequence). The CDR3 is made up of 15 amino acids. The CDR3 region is CASSLDTYGTNEQFI. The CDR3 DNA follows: TGTGCCAGCAGCCTCGACACCTATGGCACCAATGAGCAGTTCATC.

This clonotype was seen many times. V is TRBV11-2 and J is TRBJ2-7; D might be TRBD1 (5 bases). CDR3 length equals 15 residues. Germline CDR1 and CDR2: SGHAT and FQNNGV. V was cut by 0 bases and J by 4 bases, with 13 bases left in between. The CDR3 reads CASSLDLRQPYEQYF. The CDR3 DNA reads TGTGCCAGCAGCTTAGATCTACGACAGCCTTACGAGCAGTACTTC.

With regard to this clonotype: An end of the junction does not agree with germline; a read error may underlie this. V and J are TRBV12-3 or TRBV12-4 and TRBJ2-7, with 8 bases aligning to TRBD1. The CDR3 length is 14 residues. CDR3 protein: CTSSQGQGRLEQYF. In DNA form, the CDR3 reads TGTACCAGCAGTCAAGGACAGGGCCGCTTAGAGCAATACTTC.

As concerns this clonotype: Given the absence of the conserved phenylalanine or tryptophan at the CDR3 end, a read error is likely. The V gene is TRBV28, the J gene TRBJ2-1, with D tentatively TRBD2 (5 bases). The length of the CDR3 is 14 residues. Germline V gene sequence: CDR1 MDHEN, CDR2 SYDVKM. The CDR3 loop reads CASSPSSAYNDQFL. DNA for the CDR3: TGTGCCAGCAGTCCTAGCAGTGCCTACAATGACCAGTTCTTA.

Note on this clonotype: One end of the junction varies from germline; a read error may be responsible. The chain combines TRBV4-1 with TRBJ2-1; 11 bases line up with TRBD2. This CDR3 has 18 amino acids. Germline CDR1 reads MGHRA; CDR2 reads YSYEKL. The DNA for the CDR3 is TGCGCCAGTAGCCAGGTAGCGGGAGGGCCTCAGTCCTACAATCTGCAGTTCTTC. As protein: CASSQVAGGPQSYNLQFF.

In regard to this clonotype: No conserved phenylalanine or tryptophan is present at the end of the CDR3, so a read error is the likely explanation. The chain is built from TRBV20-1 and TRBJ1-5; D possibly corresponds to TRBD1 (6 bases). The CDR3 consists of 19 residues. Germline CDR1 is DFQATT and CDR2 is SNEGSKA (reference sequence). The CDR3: CSAKGAGTLSWYSNQLQHL. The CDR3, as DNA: TGCAGTGCTAAGGGCGCCGGGACACTGAGCTGGTATAGCAATCAGCTCCAGCATCTT.

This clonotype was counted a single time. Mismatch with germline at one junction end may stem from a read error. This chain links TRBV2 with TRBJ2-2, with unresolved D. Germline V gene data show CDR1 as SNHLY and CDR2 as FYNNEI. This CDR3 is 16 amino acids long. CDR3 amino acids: CATSHSKPLNTGELFF. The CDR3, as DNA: TGTGCCACCAGTCACTCAAAACCATTGAACACCGGGGAGCTGTTTTTT.

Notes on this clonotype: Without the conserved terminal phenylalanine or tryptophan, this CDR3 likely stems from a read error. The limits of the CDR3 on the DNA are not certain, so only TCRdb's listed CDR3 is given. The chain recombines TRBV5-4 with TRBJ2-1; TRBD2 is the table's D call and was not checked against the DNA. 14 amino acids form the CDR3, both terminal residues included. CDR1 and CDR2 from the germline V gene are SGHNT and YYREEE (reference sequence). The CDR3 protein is CAWSLGGTYNERFS.

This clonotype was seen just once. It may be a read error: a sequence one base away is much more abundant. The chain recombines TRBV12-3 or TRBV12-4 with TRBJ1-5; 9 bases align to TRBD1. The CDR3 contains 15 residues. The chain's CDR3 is CTSSPTTGGGQPQHF. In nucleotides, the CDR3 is TGTACCAGCAGCCCAACAACAGGGGGCGGACAGCCCCAGCATTTT.

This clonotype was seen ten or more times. CDR3 amino acids: CASSQDETGLEQYF. The CDR3 nucleotides read TGCGCCAGCAGCCAAGACGAAACGGGACTCGAGCAGTACTTC. This rearrangement joins TRBV4-1 to TRBJ2-7; tentatively, D is TRBD2 (6 bases). The CDR3 has 14 amino acids. The V gene's germline CDR1 is MGHRA and CDR2 YSYEKL. The V end lost 0 bases, the J end lost 6 bases, and 12 bases lay between the germline ends.

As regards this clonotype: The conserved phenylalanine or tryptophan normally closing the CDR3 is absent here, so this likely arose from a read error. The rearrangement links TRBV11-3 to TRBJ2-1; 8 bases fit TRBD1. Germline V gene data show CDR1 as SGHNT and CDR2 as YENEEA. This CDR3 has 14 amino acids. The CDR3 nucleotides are TGTCCCAGCAGCTTACCGGGACAGGACAGTGAGCAGTTCATC. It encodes CPSSLPGQDSEQFI.

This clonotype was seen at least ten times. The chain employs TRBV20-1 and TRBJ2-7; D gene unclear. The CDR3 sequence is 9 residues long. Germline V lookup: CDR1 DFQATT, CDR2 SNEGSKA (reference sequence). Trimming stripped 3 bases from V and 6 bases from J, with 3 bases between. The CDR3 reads CSASSEQYF. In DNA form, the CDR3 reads TGCAGTGCTAGTTCCGAGCAGTACTTC.

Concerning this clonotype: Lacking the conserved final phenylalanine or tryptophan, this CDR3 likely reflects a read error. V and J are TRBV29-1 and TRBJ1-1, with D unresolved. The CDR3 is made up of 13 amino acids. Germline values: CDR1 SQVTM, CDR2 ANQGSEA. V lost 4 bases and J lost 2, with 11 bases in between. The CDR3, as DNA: TGCAGCGTTGGGGTAGGGCTTAACACTGAAGCTTTCCTT. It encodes CSVGVGLNTEAFL.

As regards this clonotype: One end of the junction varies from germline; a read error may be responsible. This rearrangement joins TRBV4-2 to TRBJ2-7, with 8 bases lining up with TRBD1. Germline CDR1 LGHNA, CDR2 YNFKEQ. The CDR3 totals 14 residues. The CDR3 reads CANSPTGVRGEQYF. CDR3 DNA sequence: TGTGCCAACAGCCCGACAGGGGTTAGGGGCGAGCAGTACTTC.

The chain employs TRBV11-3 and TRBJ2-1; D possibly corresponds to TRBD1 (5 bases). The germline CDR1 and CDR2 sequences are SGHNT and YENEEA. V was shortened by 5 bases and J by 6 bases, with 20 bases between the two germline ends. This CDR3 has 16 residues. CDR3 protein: CASSPSGAISCNEQFF. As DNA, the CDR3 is TGTGCCAGCAGCCCAAGTGGGGCCATCTCTTGCAATGAGCAGTTCTTC.

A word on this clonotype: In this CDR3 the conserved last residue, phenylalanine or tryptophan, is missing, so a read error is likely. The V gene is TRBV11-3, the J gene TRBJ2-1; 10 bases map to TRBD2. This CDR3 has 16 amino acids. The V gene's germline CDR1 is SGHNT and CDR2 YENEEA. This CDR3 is CANSLNQLAGLGEQFL. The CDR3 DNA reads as TGTGCCAACAGCCTCAACCAACTAGCGGGATTAGGTGAGCAGTTCCTC.